This T cell receptor (beta chain) was documented in a study of regulatory T cells in long-lasting Graves disease. Relying on iRepertoire HTBI primers and Arm-PCR of CDR3 regions, the team built TCR beta libraries. TCRdb reprocessed the multiplex PCR reads with MiXCR, giving one entry per CDR3 protein. This table holds 700,000 or so distinct CDR3 sequences, approximately 29% found once. The time point here: persistent/refractory GD, antithyroid drugs over 5 years with positive TRAb. The authors made the TCR library using RNA they extracted from PBMCs. There are 13 residues in the CDR3. V was clipped by 2 bases and J by 3 bases, with 11 bases between them. CDR1 is GTSNPN and CDR2 is SVGIG in the germline V gene (reference sequence).

The TCR comes from a female donor with Graves disease. The sample was peripheral blood mononuclear cells (PBMCs), taken when the disease was refractory, from a patient treated with antithyroid drugs. The rearrangement links TRBV30 to TRBJ2-7, with a tentative D call TRBD1 (6 bases). The CDR3 spells CAWSRQGFYEQYF. In DNA form, the CDR3 reads TGTGCCTGGAGTAGGCAGGGGTTCTACGAGCAGTACTTC. Filled out from reference TRBV30 and TRBJ2-7, the complete variable domain reads SQTIHQWPATLVQPVGSPLSLECTVEGTSNPNLYWYRQAAGRGLQLLFYSVGIGQISSEVPQNLSASRPQDRQFILSSKKLLLSDSGFYLCAWSRQGFYEQYFGPGTRLTVT.